This paragraph reports one T cell receptor beta chain. There are 13 residues in the CDR3. Germline-derived CDR1 and CDR2 are MNHNS and SASEGT. V lost 4 bases, J lost 2 bases, and 6 bases lay in between. Method: immunoSEQ multiplex PCR; TCRdb's copy keeps in-frame clones and lacks some. Of fewer than 600,000 clones detected, around 81% appear once; the ten largest clones hold approximately 12%. This record belongs to a study of shared clonotypes between healthy human individuals. The clonotype comes from a woman between 40 and 55 years old in good health. Some clones in this sample may be carry-over from other donors' samples. The sample taken for sequencing was PBMCs. V and J are TRBV6-1 and TRBJ2-1, with a tentative D call TRBD1 (6 bases). CDR3 nucleotides: TGTGCCAGCAGTGGACAGGCCTACAATGAGCAGTTCTTC. Protein product: CASSGQAYNEQFF.